A single sample is the source of the 27 T cell receptor beta chains below, sequenced in a study of shared clonotypes between healthy human individuals. Here immunoSEQ multiplex PCR was the method, and the copy in TCRdb shows in-frame clones only, minus some. The sample contains hundreds of thousands of clones, about two thirds of which appear only once. Sequencing was performed on memory CD4+ T cells sorted from blood. The subset was: CD45RA-negative fraction. These receptors came from a young woman in good health.

The chain joins TRBV7-2 to TRBJ2-2; D call uncertain. Germline CDR1 and CDR2: SGHTA and FQGNSA. Trimming stripped 1 base from V and 3 bases from J, with 12 bases between. This CDR3 is 16 amino acids long. The CDR3 reads CASSLGVARYTGELFF. CDR3 nucleotides: TGTGCCAGCAGCTTAGGGGTTGCAAGATACACCGGGGAGCTGTTTTTT.

The rearrangement joins TRBV7-2 to TRBJ2-3; weak D call: TRBD2 (5 bases). The CDR3 is 12 residues long. V was cut by 5 bases and J by 6 bases, with 9 bases left in between. From germline, CDR1 is SGHTA and CDR2 FQGNSA. CDR3 bases: TGTGCCAGCAGCAGATGGAGGGATACGCAGTATTTT. This encodes CASSRWRDTQYF.

The chain has TRBV6-5 and TRBJ2-3; a possible D gene is TRBD2 (6 bases). CDR3 size: 13 residues. The V end was cut by 6 bases, the J end by 0 bases, with 7 bases between. Germline V gene data show CDR1 as MNHEY and CDR2 as SVGAGI. This CDR3 is CASREGSTDTQYF. The CDR3 DNA is TGTGCCAGCAGGGAGGGTAGCACAGATACGCAGTATTTT.

For this clone: The same CDR3 is also encoded by other DNA sequences in this sample. CDR3 in amino acids: CASSPREGTEAFF. CDR3 sequence (DNA): TGTGCCAGCAGCCCCAGGGAAGGCACTGAAGCTTTCTTT. This chain uses TRBV7-8 with TRBJ1-1; perhaps TRBD1 as D (5 bases). The germline V gene encodes CDR1 SGHVS and CDR2 FQNEAQ. V was shortened by 5 bases and J by 4 bases, with 11 bases between the two germline ends. CDR3 length: 13 residues.

The chain links TRBV10-1 to TRBJ2-1; no firm D call. Germline-derived CDR1 and CDR2 are WNHNN and SYGVQD (reference sequence). The CDR3 sequence is 15 residues long. The germline V and J ends were trimmed by 3 bases and 6 bases, with 15 bases remaining between them. CDR3 amino acids: CASSDLMGLGNEQFF. The CDR3 nucleotides are TGCGCCAGCAGTGATCTGATGGGCTTAGGCAATGAGCAGTTCTTC.

About this clone: At the DNA level, this CDR3 is encoded by other sequences in the same sample as well. V and J are TRBV29-1 and TRBJ2-5; D is ambiguous. The J call may not be correct, given that the DNA end is closer to TRBJ2-7. The CDR3 is 10 residues long. Germline CDR1 SQVTM, CDR2 ANQGSEA. CDR3 in amino acids: CSVGTDEQYF. CDR3 coding DNA: TGCAGCGTTGGGACCGACGAGCAGTACTTC.

The chain links TRBV27 to TRBJ2-5, with 8 positions matching TRBD2. Looked up from germline, CDR1 is MNHEY and CDR2 is SMNVEV (reference sequence). Unmatched junction bases numbered 14, after V lost 8 bases and J lost 0 bases. There are 17 residues in the CDR3. CDR3 residues: CASGLPTLSGNQETQYF. In DNA form, the CDR3 reads TGTGCCAGCGGACTCCCGACGCTTAGCGGGAACCAAGAGACCCAGTACTTC.

The chain uses TRBV14 and TRBJ2-7; possibly TRBD2 for D (6 bases). Germline values: CDR1 SGHDN, CDR2 FVKESK. CDR3 size: 12 residues. With 4 bases removed from V and 7 bases from J, the gap between germline ends came to 11 bases. The CDR3: CASSRGVWEQYF. The CDR3, as DNA: TGTGCCAGCAGCCGGGGGGTGTGGGAGCAGTACTTC.

The chain has TRBV5-1 and TRBJ2-7, with D possibly called TRBD1 or TRBD2 (6 bases each). The CDR3 is 14 residues long. Germline V gene sequence: CDR1 SGHRS, CDR2 YFSETQ. The germline V and J ends were trimmed by 5 bases and 3 bases, with 15 bases remaining between them. CDR3 bases: TGCGCCAGCAGGGAAGTCGGGGGCGGCTACGAGCAGTACTTC. Protein: CASREVGGGYEQYF.

The chain combines TRBV28 with TRBJ2-2; TRBD1 matches 10 bases. The CDR3 is made up of 15 amino acids. Trimming cost V 7 bases and J 5 bases; bases outside gene matches: 7. Germline lookup yields CDR1 MDHEN and CDR2 SYDVKM. The CDR3 DNA sequence: TGTGCCAGCACCCAGCCGGGACAGGGGACCGGGGAGCTGTTTTTT. It encodes CASTQPGQGTGELFF.

This clone occurred a few times. The V and J genes are TRBV7-9 and TRBJ1-5, with D perhaps matching TRBD1 (6 bases). Germline CDR1 and CDR2: SEHNR and FQNEAQ (reference sequence). Trimming left V 8 bases short and J 6 bases short, with 14 bases between. The CDR3 runs to 13 residues. The CDR3 nucleotides read TGTGCCAGCGGTCCGGGGGCCGGTCAGCCCCAGCATTTT. This codes for CASGPGAGQPQHF.

The V call is TRBV19, the J call TRBJ1-6; D gene uncertain. V was pared by 7 bases and J by 7 bases, with 14 bases between. Per germline, CDR1 LNHDA and CDR2 SQIVND (reference sequence). The CDR3 is 14 residues long. The CDR3 here is CASNADGGNSPLHF. The CDR3 DNA reads as TGTGCCAGTAATGCCGACGGAGGAAATTCACCCCTCCACTTT.

V and J are TRBV18 and TRBJ2-1, with TRBD1 identical over 7 bases. Germline V gives CDR1 KGHSH, CDR2 LQKENI. This CDR3 has 14 residues. V lost 6 bases to trimming and J lost 2 bases; unmatched junction nucleotides: 4. CDR3 loop: CASSWTGAYNEQFF. The CDR3 nucleotides are TGTGCCAGCTCCTGGACAGGCGCCTACAATGAGCAGTTCTTC.

This sequence joins TRBV29-1 and TRBJ1-2; D call uncertain. There are 12 residues in the CDR3. Deletions cut 3 bases from V and 3 bases from J, with 8 bases between. Looked up from germline, CDR1 is SQVTM and CDR2 is ANQGSEA. Here the CDR3 reads CSVDMGDYGYTF. The CDR3 DNA follows: TGCAGCGTTGACATGGGCGACTATGGCTACACCTTC.

This clone was seen once. This chain uses TRBV20-1 with TRBJ2-3; D is unclear. Germline-derived CDR1 and CDR2 are DFQATT and SNEGSKA (reference sequence). The V end lost 4 bases, the J end lost 4 bases, and 6 bases lay between the germline ends. The CDR3 is 11 residues long. CDR3 sequence (DNA): TGCAGTGCTATCTCGGCAGATACGCAGTATTTT. Protein sequence: CSAISADTQYF.

The rearrangement joins TRBV2 to TRBJ2-1; 9 bases are a match to TRBD2. With V trimmed by 6 bases and J by 6 bases, 6 bases remained unmatched. The CDR3 runs to 14 residues. Germline lookup yields CDR1 SNHLY and CDR2 FYNNEI. The DNA for the CDR3 is TGTGCCAGCAGGCGGGCGGGAGGGCGCAATGAGCAGTTCTTC. Translating gives CASRRAGGRNEQFF.

This chain links TRBV2 with TRBJ2-4; D gene unclear. The CDR3 spans 15 residues. V was clipped by 6 bases and J by 7 bases, with 19 bases between them. Germline CDR1 reads SNHLY; CDR2 reads FYNNEI. CDR3 bases: TGTGCCAGCAGGATGGACGGAGCCCGTACGAACATTCAGTACTTC. This encodes CASRMDGARTNIQYF.

In its sample, this clone was seen a few times. The rearrangement links TRBV5-8 to TRBJ2-2, with 8 bases lining up with TRBD1. CDR1 is SGHTS and CDR2 is YDEGEE in the germline V gene. V was clipped by 4 bases and J by 3 bases; unmatched bases: 5. The CDR3 consists of 15 residues. CDR3: CASSREDRDTGELFF. CDR3 nucleotides: TGTGCCAGCAGCCGTGAGGACAGGGACACCGGGGAGCTGTTTTTT.

The chain is built from TRBV5-4 and TRBJ2-1, with 8 nucleotides matching TRBD2. The germline V gene has CDR1 SGHNT and CDR2 YYREEE (reference sequence). This CDR3 has 15 residues. V lost 2 bases to trimming and J lost 7 bases; unmatched junction nucleotides: 8. CDR3 bases: TGTGCCAGCAGCTTTAGTAGCGGGAAGAGGAATGAGCAGTTCTTC. Translating gives CASSFSSGKRNEQFF. The variable domain in full, with the rest retrieved from reference TRBV5-4 and TRBJ2-1, is ETGVTQSPTHLIKTRGQQVTLRCSSQSGHNTVSWYQQALGQGPQFIFQYYREEENGRGNFPPRFSGLQFPNYSSELNVNALELDDSALYLCASSFSSGKRNEQFFGPGTRLTVL.

This clone appeared a few times. The chain has TRBV19 and TRBJ2-1, with TRBD2 matching over 8 bases. V trimming: 4 bases; J trimming: 2 bases; junction bases outside the gene matches: 7. This CDR3 spans 16 amino acids. Germline CDR1 is LNHDA and CDR2 is SQIVND (reference sequence). The DNA for the CDR3 is TGTGCCAGTAGTAGGACGAGCGGGAGAACCTACAATGAGCAGTTCTTC. Amino acids: CASSRTSGRTYNEQFF.

The chain uses TRBV5-4 and TRBJ2-3; the match to TRBD2 covers 13 bases. This CDR3 contains 18 residues. Germline assignment: CDR1 SGHNT and CDR2 YYREEE (reference sequence). Germline trimming cut 0 bases from V and 0 bases from J; bases unmatched to any gene: 4. This CDR3 is CASSLAGLAGVSTDTQYF. The DNA of the CDR3 is TGTGCCAGCAGCTTGGCTGGACTAGCGGGGGTAAGCACAGATACGCAGTATTTT.

The chain couples TRBV9 to TRBJ2-5, with D unresolved. Germline values: CDR1 SGDLS, CDR2 YYNGEE. The V end was cut by 0 bases, the J end by 7 bases, with 10 bases between. This CDR3 comprises 13 residues. The CDR3 DNA follows: TGTGCCAGCAGCGTAGACAGCCTAGGGACCCAGTACTTC. It translates to CASSVDSLGTQYF.

This chain uses TRBV25-1 with TRBJ2-2; 11 positions agree with TRBD2. The junction had 6 bases not matched to a gene; V was cut back by 5 bases and J by 4 bases. The CDR3 is 16 amino acids. CDR1 MGHDK and CDR2 SYGVNS come from the germline V gene. The CDR3 DNA reads TGTGCCAGCAGTTGGGGGACTAGCGGTATCACCGGGGAGCTGTTTTTT. As protein: CASSWGTSGITGELFF.

In its sample, this clone was seen a few times. The chain joins TRBV18 to TRBJ1-5; D gene uncertain. This CDR3 has 12 residues. Germline assignment: CDR1 KGHSH and CDR2 LQKENI. Deletions cut 4 bases from V and 4 bases from J, with 5 bases between. CDR3 residues: CASSRGNQPQHF. CDR3 nucleotide sequence: TGTGCCAGCTCACGAGGTAATCAGCCCCAGCATTTT.

J is TRBJ2-2 and V is TRBV2; 13 bases agree with TRBD2. The CDR3 spans 16 residues. V shed 6 bases, J shed 7 bases, and the junction held 8 bases outside the gene matches. Germline V gene sequence: CDR1 SNHLY, CDR2 FYNNEI. In nucleotides, the CDR3 is TGTGCCAGCAGAGTCGGACTAGCGGGAGCAGGCGGGGAGCTGTTTTTT. Its translation is CASRVGLAGAGGELFF.

The V and J genes are TRBV5-5 and TRBJ1-2; TRBD1 agrees at 9 bases. The CDR3 contains 14 residues. The germline V gene has CDR1 SGHKS and CDR2 YYEKEE (reference sequence). Trimming at V came to 4 bases and at J to 9 bases, leaving 10 bases not matched to a gene. Here the CDR3 reads CASSAGGTGLSYTF. The CDR3 region has the DNA TGTGCCAGCAGCGCGGGGGGGACAGGGCTGAGCTACACCTTC. Variable domain in full (rest from reference TRBV5-5 and TRBJ1-2): DAGVTQSPTHLIKTRGQQVTLRCSPISGHKSVSWYQQVLGQGPQFIFQYYEKEERGRGNFPDRFSARQFPNYSSELNVNALLLGDSALYLCASSAGGTGLSYTFGSGTRLTVV.

The chain uses TRBV28 and TRBJ1-2; D gene uncertain. Germline V gives CDR1 MDHEN, CDR2 SYDVKM. The CDR3 spans 14 residues. With 5 bases removed from V and 0 bases from J, the gap between germline ends came to 10 bases. For the CDR3, the DNA is TGTGCCAGCAGTGGTTCTTATCCTAACTATGGCTACACCTTC. This translates into CASSGSYPNYGYTF.